The clone carrying this T cell receptor (beta chain) was detected ten times or more. Its antigen is as yet unknown. This CDR3 contains 17 residues. V gave up 0 bases and J gave up 1 base, with 15 bases separating them. In germline, CDR1 is SEHNR, CDR2 FQNEAQ (reference sequence). Attachment of unique molecular identifiers was made to individual cDNA molecules. TCRdb ran MiXCR on the 5' RACE reads and lists one entry per CDR3 protein. The table has about 28,000 distinct CDR3 sequences, roughly 4.5% seen once; the top ten hold approximately 5.2%. These data come from a study of early T cells in non-severe SARS-CoV-2 infection. Study background: The study sequenced bulk RNA from unsorted whole blood, with chains unpaired. The study, taken as a whole, reports: Private and CD4 specificities were missed by VDJdb matching, skewed to anti-spike CD8.

Material: whole blood, obtained at baseline. The TCR was taken from an adult who was a healthcare worker with PCR-confirmed SARS-CoV-2 infection or an uninfected control (not recorded which). The V and J genes are TRBV7-9 and TRBJ1-1, with D possibly TRBD1 on 5 matching bases. The chain's CDR3 is CASSLAGREWRNTEAFF. The CDR3 nucleotides are TGTGCCAGCAGCTTAGCAGGCAGGGAGTGGAGGAACACTGAAGCTTTCTTT.